The 20 T cell receptor beta chains reported below all come from one sample, sequenced in a study of glioma-infiltrating T cells. Using RNA template, CDR3s of TCR alpha and beta were amplified with iRepertoire arm-PCR. TCRdb itself ran the multiplex PCR reads through MiXCR, one entry per CDR3 protein. The sample holds 100,000 to 150,000 distinct CDR3 sequences, around 23% seen once. Input material: glioma tissue, nonneoplastic brain tissue, or PBMCs (not recorded which). These receptors were collected from a human donor with low-grade glioma or glioblastoma, undergoing nonglioma brain surgery, or in good health (not recorded which).

This clonotype occurred many times. The chain has TRBV4-3 and TRBJ2-3; D unresolved. The germline V gene encodes CDR1 LGHNA and CDR2 YSLEER. The V end lost 4 bases, the J end lost 3 bases, and 11 bases lay between the germline ends. CDR3 length: 14 amino acids. CDR3 in DNA: TGCGCCAGCAGCCTGGACGTTAGGACAGATACGCAGTATTTT. Its translation is CASSLDVRTDTQYF.

This clonotype occurred a few times. V gene TRBV7-9 combines with J gene TRBJ2-7, with D possibly matching TRBD2 (5 bases). Trimming pared 5 bases from V and 6 bases from J, leaving 11 bases between. The CDR3 is 12 amino acids. Germline CDR1 is SEHNR and CDR2 is FQNEAQ (reference sequence). CDR3 nucleotides: TGTGCCAGCAGCCACACCGGAGGCGAGCAGTACTTC. This gives the protein CASSHTGGEQYF.

This clonotype has a count of ten or more. The J gene is TRBJ1-1, the V gene TRBV6-1; no definite D call. This CDR3 is built from 14 residues. V shed 7 bases and J shed 6 bases, with 18 bases lying between them. Germline loops: CDR1 MNHNS, CDR2 SASEGT. The CDR3: CASTVRGDYAEAFF. The CDR3 region has the DNA TGTGCCAGCACGGTACGAGGAGATTACGCTGAAGCTTTCTTT.

This clonotype was counted at least ten times. The chain has TRBV5-6 and TRBJ2-3, with D perhaps matching TRBD1 or TRBD2 (6 bases each). CDR1 and CDR2 from the germline V gene are SGHDT and YYEEEE. Trimming cost V 0 bases and J 11 bases, with 13 bases left between them. CDR3 size: 13 residues. In DNA, the CDR3 is TGTGCCAGCAGCTTGGGTCGAGGAGGGGGGCAGTATTTT. Protein product: CASSLGRGGGQYF. The whole variable domain, filled in from reference TRBV5-6 and TRBJ2-3, reads DAGVTQSPTHLIKTRGQQVTLRCSPKSGHDTVSWYQQALGQGPQFIFQYYEEEERQRGNFPDRFSGHQFPNYSSELNVNALLLGDSALYLCASSLGRGGGQYFGPGTRLTVL.

As to this clonotype: A read error is possible here, since a much larger clone lies one base away. The chain couples TRBV4-3 to TRBJ2-1, with D unclear. V shed 5 bases and J shed 3 bases, with 8 bases lying between them. In germline, CDR1 is LGHNA, CDR2 YSLEER. The CDR3 has 13 amino acids. CDR3 amino acids: CASSDPRYNEQFF. CDR3 DNA: TGCGCCAGCAGCGACCCCCGCTACAATGAGCAGTTCTTC.

This clonotype was counted ten times or more. The J gene is TRBJ1-5, the V gene TRBV20-1; D remains ambiguous. Trimming took 7 bases from V and 5 from J, leaving 24 bases between them. Looked up from germline, CDR1 is DFQATT and CDR2 is SNEGSKA (reference sequence). The CDR3 has 16 residues. The CDR3 DNA reads as TGCAGTGAAATAGGGCAGATTAAGACAAAGGATCAGCCCCAGCATTTT. It specifies CSEIGQIKTKDQPQHF.

This clonotype was detected many times. The V gene is TRBV5-1, the J gene TRBJ1-1; TRBD1 might be the D (6 bases). In germline, CDR1 is SGHRS, CDR2 YFSETQ. The CDR3 covers 14 residues. Trimming left V 4 bases short and J 4 bases short, with 14 bases between. CDR3 sequence reads: CASSPTTGSTEAFF. In DNA form, the CDR3 reads TGCGCCAGCAGCCCTACCACAGGGTCCACTGAAGCTTTCTTT.

The chain joins TRBV6-2 or TRBV6-3 to TRBJ2-7, with 9 bases fitting TRBD2. Germline CDR1 and CDR2: MNHEY and SVGEGT. This CDR3 comprises 15 residues. V gave up 2 bases and J gave up 10 bases; unmatched junction bases: 12. This chain's CDR3 is CASSYRPSGTYGQYF. The CDR3 DNA follows: TGTGCCAGCAGTTACCGGCCTAGCGGGACGTACGGTCAGTACTTC.

This clonotype was counted ten times or more. The chain couples TRBV6-1 to TRBJ1-1, with no clear D. V gave up 6 bases and J gave up 6 bases, with 17 bases separating them. The germline V gene has CDR1 MNHNS and CDR2 SASEGT. The length of the CDR3 is 14 residues. The CDR3 spells CASRDRTGRPEAFF. In DNA, the CDR3 is TGTGCCAGCAGAGATCGGACGGGAAGACCTGAAGCTTTCTTT.

With regard to this clonotype: A much larger clone is a single base away; this may be a read error. The genes are TRBV6-6 and TRBJ1-1; the D is unclear. Germline V gene lookup returns CDR1 MNHNY and CDR2 SVGAGI (reference sequence). The CDR3 has 17 residues. The ends were cut back, 2 bases at V and 5 bases at J, with 21 bases in the middle. CDR3 amino acids: CASSYPSRGVAKTEAFF. In nucleotides, the CDR3 is TGTGCCAGCAGTTACCCGTCACGTGGGGTGGCGAAAACTGAAGCTTTCTTT.

This clonotype appeared a few times. This chain links TRBV11-2 with TRBJ2-1, with D possibly matching TRBD1 (6 bases). Germline V gene data show CDR1 as SGHAT and CDR2 as FQNNGV. This CDR3 is 13 amino acids long. The ends were cut back, 6 bases at V and 7 bases at J, with 13 bases in the middle. This CDR3 reads CASSPQGLNEQFF. CDR3 DNA: TGTGCCAGCAGTCCCCAGGGGTTGAATGAGCAGTTCTTC. Together with reference TRBV11-2 and TRBJ2-1, the CDR3 gives the full variable domain: EAGVAQSPRYKIIEKRQSVAFWCNPISGHATLYWYQQILGQGPKLLIQFQNNGVVDDSQLPKDRFSAERLKGVDSTLKIQPAKLEDSAVYLCASSPQGLNEQFFGPGTRLTVL.

CDR3 bases: TGTGCCAGTAGCACTACGTCAGGACCGATCTCCTACGAGCAGTACTTC. It translates to CASSTTSGPISYEQYF. This sequence joins TRBV19 and TRBJ2-7; D not resolved. The CDR3 is 16 residues long. Germline CDR1 is LNHDA and CDR2 is SQIVND (reference sequence). The V gene lost 6 bases and the J gene lost 0 bases, with 18 bases spanning the gap.

This clonotype was seen many times. The chain joins TRBV6-1 to TRBJ1-3, with D perhaps TRBD1 (5 bases). The CDR3 is 14 amino acids. With 6 bases removed from V and 4 bases from J, the gap between germline ends came to 13 bases. Germline V gives CDR1 MNHNS, CDR2 SASEGT. The CDR3 bases are TGTGCCAGCAGACTCCAGGGAACCGGAAACACCATATATTTT. Residues: CASRLQGTGNTIYF.

This clonotype was picked up many times. The J gene is TRBJ1-1, the V gene TRBV27; 7 bases are a match to TRBD1. CDR1 is MNHEY, CDR2 SMNVEV, per germline (reference sequence). This CDR3 is built from 15 residues. V lost 6 bases, J lost 3 bases, and 10 bases stayed unmatched. The CDR3 here is CASSSLRDSYTEAFF. The CDR3, as DNA: TGTGCCAGCAGCTCCTTGCGGGACAGCTACACTGAAGCTTTCTTT.

This clonotype was seen many times. The J gene is TRBJ2-1, the V gene TRBV28; tentative D call: TRBD2 (6 bases). The germline gives CDR1 MDHEN, CDR2 SYDVKM. The V end was cut by 6 bases, the J end by 4 bases, with 16 bases between. The CDR3 is made up of 15 amino acids. CDR3 nucleotide sequence: TGTGCCAGCAGCTTCCGTCGGGGGTATTACAATGAGCAGTTCTTC. This encodes CASSFRRGYYNEQFF.

The J gene is TRBJ1-1, the V gene TRBV12-3 or TRBV12-4; D ambiguous. This CDR3 is 16 amino acids long. The V end was cut by 2 bases, the J end by 7 bases, with 20 bases between. The CDR3 sequence: CASSLMDRLTVDEAFF. CDR3 nucleotides: TGTGCCAGCAGTTTAATGGACCGCTTAACGGTAGATGAAGCTTTCTTT.

There are many counts of this clonotype. CDR3 DNA sequence: TGTGCCAGCAGTTACGGGAAAGAGACCCAGTACTTC. Protein sequence: CASSYGKETQYF. This chain links TRBV6-2 or TRBV6-3 with TRBJ2-5; D gene unclear. CDR3 length equals 12 residues. With 2 bases removed from V and 3 bases from J, the gap between germline ends came to 4 bases. Germline values: CDR1 MNHEY, CDR2 SVGEGT.

The CDR3 loop reads CSAQGQGGSYEQYF. The CDR3 coding sequence is TGCAGCGCCCAGGGACAGGGAGGATCCTACGAGCAGTACTTC. The chain has TRBV29-1 and TRBJ2-7, with TRBD1 identical over 9 bases. Trimming took 7 bases from V and 1 from J; bases not matched to a gene: 8. Germline CDR1 is SQVTM and CDR2 is ANQGSEA. The CDR3 spans 14 residues.

The rearrangement joins TRBV9 to TRBJ2-5; possibly TRBD1 for D (5 bases). The V end lost 0 bases, the J end lost 5 bases, and 11 bases lay between the germline ends. Per the germline V gene, CDR1 is SGDLS and CDR2 is YYNGEE. The CDR3 is 14 amino acids. The CDR3 DNA reads as TGTGCCAGCAGCGTAGAAAGCAGGGCCGAGACCCAGTACTTC. It is translated as CASSVESRAETQYF.

This clonotype was seen repeatedly, ten times or more. The genes are TRBV20-1 and TRBJ1-1; D not certain. The CDR3 extends over 15 amino acids. V lost 0 bases and J 3 bases, leaving 14 bases between the germline ends. The germline V gene has CDR1 DFQATT and CDR2 SNEGSKA (reference sequence). CDR3 sequence reads: CSARDSRGSDTEAFF. The CDR3, as DNA: TGCAGTGCTAGAGATTCTCGGGGATCGGACACTGAAGCTTTCTTT.